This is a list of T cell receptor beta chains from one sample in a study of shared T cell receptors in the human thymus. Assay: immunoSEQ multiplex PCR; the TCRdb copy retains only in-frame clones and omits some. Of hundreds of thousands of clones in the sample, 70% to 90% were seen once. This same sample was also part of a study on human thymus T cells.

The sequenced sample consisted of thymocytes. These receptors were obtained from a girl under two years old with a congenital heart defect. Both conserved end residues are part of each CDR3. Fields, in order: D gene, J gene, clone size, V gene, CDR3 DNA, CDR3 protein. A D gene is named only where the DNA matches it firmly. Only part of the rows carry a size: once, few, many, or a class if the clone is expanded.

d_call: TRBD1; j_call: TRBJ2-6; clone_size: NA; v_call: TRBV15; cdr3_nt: TGTGCCACCCTGTCGAGACCGGGACAGGGGGACTCTGGGGCCAACGTCCTGACTTTC; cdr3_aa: CATLSRPGQGDSGANVLTF
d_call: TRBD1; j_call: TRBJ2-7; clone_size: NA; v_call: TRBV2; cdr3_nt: TGTGCCAGCAGAAACAGGGGAATGGGCCAGTACTTC; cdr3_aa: CASRNRGMGQYF
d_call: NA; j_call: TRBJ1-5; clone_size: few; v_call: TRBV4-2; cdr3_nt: TGTGCCAGCAGCCAAGTTTCGGTTAATCAGCCCCAGCATTTT; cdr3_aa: CASSQVSVNQPQHF
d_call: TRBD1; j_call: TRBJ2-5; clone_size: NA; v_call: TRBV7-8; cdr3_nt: TGTGCCAGCAGCTTCTTGACAGGGGGCGGAGAGACCCAGTACTTC; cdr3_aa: CASSFLTGGGETQYF
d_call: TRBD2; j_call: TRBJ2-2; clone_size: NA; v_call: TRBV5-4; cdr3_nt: TGTGCCAGCGGAGGACCCGGGCCTAGCGGGGGGTATAACGGGGAGCTGTTTTTT; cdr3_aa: CASGGPGPSGGYNGELFF
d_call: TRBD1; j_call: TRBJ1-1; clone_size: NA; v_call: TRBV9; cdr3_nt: TGTGCCAGCAGCGTGGGACAGCCGAACACTGAAGCTTTCTTT; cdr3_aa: CASSVGQPNTEAFF
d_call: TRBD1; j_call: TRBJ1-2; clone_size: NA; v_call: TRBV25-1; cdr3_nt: TGTGCCAGCAGTGTGACAGGGATTGGGTACTATGGCTACACCTTC; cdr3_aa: CASSVTGIGYYGYTF
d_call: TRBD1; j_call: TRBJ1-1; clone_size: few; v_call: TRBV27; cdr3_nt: TGTGCCAGCAGTGCGGTGGGACAGGGCCGCCTGAACACTGAAGCTTTCTTT; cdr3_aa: CASSAVGQGRLNTEAFF
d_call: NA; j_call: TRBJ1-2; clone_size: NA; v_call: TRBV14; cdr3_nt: TGTGCCAGCAGCCCGTATAATACCAGGCGGGAGTACTATGGCTACACCTTC; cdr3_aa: CASSPYNTRREYYGYTF
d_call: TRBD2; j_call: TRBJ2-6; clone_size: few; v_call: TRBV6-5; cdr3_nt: TGTGCCAGCAGCCCCCCCCTAGCGGGGGTGTCAGTCCTGACTTTC; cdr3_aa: CASSPPLAGVSVLTF